The 23 T cell receptor beta chains presented below share a single source sample, sequenced in a study of cytomegalovirus exposure and HLA in healthy donors. Vbeta (60) and Jbeta (13) primers were used in the PCR. Assay: immunoSEQ multiplex PCR; the TCRdb copy retains only in-frame clones and omits some. Altogether more than 200,000 clones are present, about 70% being singletons, with the ten largest covering about 3%. Sequencing was done on a sample of PBMCs. The receptors originated from a man between 35 and 55 years old in good health and CMV-seropositive.

V is TRBV10-3 and J is TRBJ1-4; the D is unclear. Germline V gene lookup returns CDR1 ENHRY and CDR2 SYGVKD. Deletions cut 0 bases from V and 5 bases from J, with 13 bases between. The CDR3 runs 16 residues. The CDR3 loop is CAISESHNGGNEKLFF. CDR3 sequence (DNA): TGTGCCATCAGTGAGTCTCATAACGGAGGAAATGAAAAACTGTTTTTT.

The J gene is TRBJ1-2, the V gene TRBV27; D might be TRBD1 (6 bases). V gave up 3 bases and J gave up 6 bases, with 17 bases separating them. The germline CDR1 and CDR2 sequences are MNHEY and SMNVEV (reference sequence). The CDR3 totals 15 residues. CDR3 sequence (DNA): TGTGCCAGCAGTTTCGGACAGAAACCGTTGAATGGCTACACCTTC. Translating gives CASSFGQKPLNGYTF.

The gene calls are TRBV6-4 and TRBJ1-6; TRBD1 is a possible D gene (6 bases). With 5 bases removed from V and 8 bases from J, the gap between germline ends came to 10 bases. CDR1 and CDR2 from the germline V gene are MRHNA and SNTAGT. The CDR3 runs to 13 residues. This chain's CDR3 is CASSPRGDSPLHF. The CDR3 DNA reads TGTGCCAGCAGTCCCAGGGGTGATTCACCCCTCCACTTT.

This clone turned up a few times. Within the sample, other DNA sequences also encode this same CDR3. The chain links TRBV6-1 to TRBJ2-7; tentatively, D is TRBD1 (5 bases). Per the germline V gene, CDR1 is MNHNS and CDR2 is SASEGT. This CDR3 is built from 13 residues. The V gene lost 2 bases and the J gene lost 5 bases, with 10 bases spanning the gap. The CDR3 spells CASSESSRDEQYF. For the CDR3, the DNA is TGTGCCAGCAGTGAAAGTAGCAGGGACGAGCAGTACTTC.

The V call is TRBV27, the J call TRBJ1-2; 8 bases line up with TRBD1. CDR1 and CDR2 (germline): MNHEY, SMNVEV (reference sequence). The CDR3 has 14 residues. V lost 3 bases to trimming and J lost 7 bases; unmatched junction nucleotides: 7. CDR3 coding DNA: TGTGCCAGCAGTTTGAAGGGTACAGGGGGTGGCTACACCTTC. Translated: CASSLKGTGGGYTF.

V is TRBV4-2 and J is TRBJ2-5, with D possibly being TRBD2 (6 bases). Trimming cost V 6 bases and J 2 bases, with 10 bases left between them. The CDR3 runs to 13 residues. Germline V CDR1 and CDR2: LGHNA, YNFKEQ. The CDR3 DNA reads TGTGCCAGCAGGGAGGGCGGACAAGAGACCCAGTACTTC. This translates into CASREGGQETQYF.

The chain joins TRBV4-3 to TRBJ2-5, with D perhaps matching TRBD1 (6 bases). Germline V gene sequence: CDR1 LGHNA, CDR2 YSLEER. The CDR3 spans 15 residues. V lost 5 bases and J 5 bases, leaving 18 bases between the germline ends. The CDR3 sequence is CASSETTGPGETQYF. Written as DNA, the CDR3 is TGCGCCAGCAGCGAAACAACAGGGCCGGGGGAGACCCAGTACTTC.

V usage is TRBV2 and J usage is TRBJ2-7; D might be TRBD1 (6 bases). The CDR3 loop spans 13 amino acids. Looked up from germline, CDR1 is SNHLY and CDR2 is FYNNEI. The V end was cut by 4 bases, the J end by 2 bases, with 9 bases between. The CDR3 sequence is CASSVNRAYEQYF. As DNA, the CDR3 is TGTGCCAGCAGTGTTAACAGGGCCTACGAGCAGTACTTC.

J is TRBJ2-5 and V is TRBV5-1; possibly TRBD2 for D (6 bases). V lost 2 bases, J lost 3 bases, and 11 bases lay in between. CDR3 length: 14 amino acids. CDR1 SGHRS and CDR2 YFSETQ come from the germline V gene. CDR3 DNA sequence: TGCGCCAGCAGCTTTAGGTCGGGAGAAGAGACCCAGTACTTC. It specifies CASSFRSGEETQYF. Together with reference TRBV5-1 and TRBJ2-5, the CDR3 gives the full variable domain: KAGVTQTPRYLIKTRGQQVTLSCSPISGHRSVSWYQQTPGQGLQFLFEYFSETQRNKGNFPGRFSGRQFSNSRSEMNVSTLELGDSALYLCASSFRSGEETQYFGPGTRLLVL.

There are a few counts of this clone. The chain couples TRBV7-6 to TRBJ2-7; D perhaps matches TRBD1 (6 bases). Germline V gene lookup returns CDR1 SGHVS and CDR2 FNYEAQ. The CDR3 totals 13 residues. V dropped 10 bases and J dropped 2 bases, with 15 bases sitting between them. The CDR3 DNA sequence: TGTGCCAACCCACTGGGGGCTACCTACGAGCAGTACTTC. This sequence encodes CANPLGATYEQYF. Complete variable domain (other parts from reference TRBV7-6 and TRBJ2-7): GAGVSQSPRYKVTKRGQDVALRCDPISGHVSLYWYRQALGQGPEFLTYFNYEAQQDKSGLPNDRFSAERPEGSISTLTIQRTEQRDSAMYRCANPLGATYEQYFGPGTRLTVT.

The chain couples TRBV19 to TRBJ1-5; no reliable D call. V was cut by 8 bases and J by 4 bases, with 9 bases left in between. There are 12 residues in the CDR3. Per the germline V gene, CDR1 is LNHDA and CDR2 is SQIVND (reference sequence). The CDR3 reads CASGLLNQPQHF. CDR3 in DNA: TGTGCCAGTGGCTTACTAAATCAGCCCCAGCATTTT.

The gene calls are TRBV6-1 and TRBJ1-1; perhaps TRBD1 as D (5 bases). In germline, CDR1 is MNHNS, CDR2 SASEGT. The CDR3 totals 13 residues. The V and J ends lost 8 bases and 5 bases respectively, with 15 bases between them. The CDR3 is CASRMGGKTEAFF. The CDR3 DNA reads TGTGCCAGCCGCATGGGGGGAAAGACTGAAGCTTTCTTT.

The J gene is TRBJ1-6, the V gene TRBV6-1; 7 nucleotides line up with TRBD1. The CDR3 totals 15 residues. The trim removed 2 bases at V and 7 bases at J, leaving 5 bases unmatched. Germline CDR1 is MNHNS and CDR2 is SASEGT. The CDR3: CASSEPQGNNSPLHF. CDR3 sequence (DNA): TGTGCCAGCAGTGAACCACAGGGGAACAATTCACCCCTCCACTTT.

J is TRBJ2-7 and V is TRBV6-5; the D gene is possibly TRBD2 (5 bases). V dropped 0 bases and J dropped 0 bases, with 6 bases sitting between them. Germline CDR1 MNHEY, CDR2 SVGAGI. This CDR3 contains 14 residues. The CDR3 sequence: CASSYSRDSYEQYF. As DNA, the CDR3 is TGTGCCAGCAGTTACTCGAGGGACTCCTACGAGCAGTACTTC.

V and J are TRBV10-3 and TRBJ1-5; weak D call: TRBD1 (5 bases). From germline, CDR1 is ENHRY and CDR2 SYGVKD. This CDR3 is built from 15 residues. The germline V and J ends were trimmed by 2 bases and 6 bases, with 14 bases remaining between them. Here the CDR3 DNA reads TGTGCCATCAGTGAGGCCGGGCAGGGCGGTCAGCCCCAGCATTTT. Amino acids: CAISEAGQGGQPQHF.

The rearrangement links TRBV5-1 to TRBJ2-2; 7 bases map to TRBD2. This CDR3 is 15 amino acids long. Trimming at V came to 2 bases and at J to 5 bases, leaving 6 bases not matched to a gene. Germline assignment: CDR1 SGHRS and CDR2 YFSETQ. The chain's CDR3 is CASSFASGLTGELFF. CDR3 coding DNA: TGCGCCAGCAGCTTTGCTAGCGGCCTAACCGGGGAGCTGTTTTTT.

This clone was counted a few times. The J gene is TRBJ1-2, the V gene TRBV11-2; TRBD1 matches at 8 bases. The CDR3 runs 14 residues. CDR1 and CDR2 from the germline V gene are SGHAT and FQNNGV. Losses at the gene ends were 1 base for V and 8 bases for J; bases not matched to a gene: 6. CDR3 in amino acids: CASSLAGGARGYTF. The CDR3 DNA sequence: TGTGCCAGCAGCTTAGCAGGGGGCGCTCGGGGCTACACCTTC.

This clone was counted only a few times. The V call is TRBV6-5, the J call TRBJ1-5; D gene uncertain. The germline V gene encodes CDR1 MNHEY and CDR2 SVGAGI. The germline V and J ends were trimmed by 5 bases and 9 bases, with 14 bases remaining between them. CDR3 length equals 13 residues. The CDR3 region is CASSISGGGPQHF. The CDR3 DNA is TGTGCCAGCAGTATCAGCGGAGGAGGGCCCCAGCATTTT.

The rearrangement joins TRBV5-1 to TRBJ2-5; TRBD1 agrees at 9 bases. Germline V gene lookup returns CDR1 SGHRS and CDR2 YFSETQ. The V segment lost 0 bases and the J segment 2 bases; nucleotides outside the gene matches: 5. CDR3 size: 16 residues. For the CDR3, the DNA is TGCGCCAGCAGCTTGGCGGGACAGGGAGGGCAAGAGACCCAGTACTTC. Translation: CASSLAGQGGQETQYF.

The chain uses TRBV28 and TRBJ1-2; D may be TRBD1 (6 bases). Trimming took off 6 bases at V and 8 bases at J, with 19 bases between the two ends. Germline CDR1 MDHEN, CDR2 SYDVKM. CDR3 length: 14 residues. This chain's CDR3 is CASRTPGGGWGYTF. CDR3 DNA sequence: TGTGCCAGCAGGACACCGGGAGGGGGTTGGGGCTACACCTTC.

This clone came up a few times. The rearrangement uses TRBV2 and TRBJ2-2, with 9 bases fitting TRBD1. From germline, CDR1 is SNHLY and CDR2 FYNNEI. With 8 bases clipped from V and 8 bases from J, the junction kept 12 bases outside the gene matches. CDR3 length: 15 residues. The chain's CDR3 is CASSSRTGAGGELFF. The CDR3 bases are TGTGCCAGCTCAAGCAGGACAGGGGCCGGAGGGGAGCTGTTTTTT.

The V and J genes are TRBV7-9 and TRBJ1-1, with a weak D call TRBD1 (6 bases). Trimming stripped 3 bases from V and 5 bases from J, with 16 bases between. Looked up from germline, CDR1 is SEHNR and CDR2 is FQNEAQ (reference sequence). The CDR3 is 15 residues long. The chain's CDR3 is CASSFRTERGTEAFF. The CDR3 DNA is TGTGCCAGCAGCTTTAGGACGGAGAGGGGGACTGAAGCTTTCTTT.

The chain carries TRBV6-1 and TRBJ2-2; TRBD1 aligns across 7 bases. The CDR3 extends over 15 amino acids. CDR1 is MNHNS, CDR2 SASEGT, per germline. Germline trimming cut 6 bases from V and 4 bases from J; bases unmatched to any gene: 8. Here the CDR3 reads CASRYDRVVTGELFF. CDR3 sequence (DNA): TGTGCCAGCAGATACGACAGGGTTGTCACCGGGGAGCTGTTTTTT.